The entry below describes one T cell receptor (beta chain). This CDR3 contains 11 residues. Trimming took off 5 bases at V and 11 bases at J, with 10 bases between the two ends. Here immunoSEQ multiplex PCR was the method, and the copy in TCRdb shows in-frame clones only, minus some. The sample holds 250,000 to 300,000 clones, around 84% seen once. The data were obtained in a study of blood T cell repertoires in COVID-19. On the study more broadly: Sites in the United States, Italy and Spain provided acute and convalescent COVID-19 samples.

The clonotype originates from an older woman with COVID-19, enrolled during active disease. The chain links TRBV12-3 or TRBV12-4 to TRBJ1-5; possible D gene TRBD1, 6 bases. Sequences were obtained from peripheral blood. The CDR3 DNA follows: TGTGCCAGCAGTAGTACAGGGACCCAGCATTTT. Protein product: CASSSTGTQHF.